This record looks at one T cell receptor (beta chain) sequence and its context. A TCRbeta library incorporating unique molecular identifiers was prepared. TCRdb analysed the PCR reads with MiXCR anew, one entry per CDR3 protein. The sample includes roughly 170,000 distinct CDR3 sequences, about 6.8% of them seen just once. This sample stems from a study of T-cell reconstitution after alpha-beta-depleted transplantation in children. CDR3 length equals 14 residues. Germline CDR1 reads SGHAT; CDR2 reads FQNNGV. V dropped 6 bases and J dropped 7; count of bases not matched to a gene: 8. The chain has TRBV11-2 and TRBJ2-1; TRBD2 matches at 8 bases. The sequence was collected from a human donor who donated a stem cell graft to a child with Wiskott-Aldrich syndrome. Sequences were derived from PBMCs from the stem cell graft donor, sampled from the stem cell graft. The CDR3 loop is CASRRLAMRNEQFF. CDR3 DNA sequence: TGTGCCAGCAGGAGACTAGCGATGAGGAATGAGCAGTTCTTC.